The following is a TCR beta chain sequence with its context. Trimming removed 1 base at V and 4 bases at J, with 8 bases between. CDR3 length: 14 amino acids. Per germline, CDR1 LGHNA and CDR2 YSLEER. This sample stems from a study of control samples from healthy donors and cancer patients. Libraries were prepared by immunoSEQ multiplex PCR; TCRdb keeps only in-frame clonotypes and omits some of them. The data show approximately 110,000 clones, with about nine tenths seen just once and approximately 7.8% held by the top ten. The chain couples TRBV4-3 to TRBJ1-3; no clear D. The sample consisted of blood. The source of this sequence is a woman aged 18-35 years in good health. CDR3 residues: CASSQVQQGNTIYF. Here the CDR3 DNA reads TGCGCCAGCAGCCAAGTTCAACAAGGAAACACCATATATTTT.